What follows are 32 T cell receptor beta chains derived from one specimen sequenced in a study of post-analysis software for immune sequencing data. Researchers reported that TCR beta cDNA libraries carried unique molecular identifiers. TCRdb used MiXCR to reprocess the PCR reads, holding one entry per CDR3 protein. Found here are about 160,000 distinct CDR3 sequences, under 40% of them singletons; the top ten hold 28%. The sequencing here drew on blood, taken after autologous hematopoietic stem cell transplantation. These TCRs come from a girl aged 5 to 17 with multiple sclerosis.

This chain uses TRBV20-1 with TRBJ1-5; 8 bases agree with TRBD1. This CDR3 contains 14 residues. The germline gives CDR1 DFQATT, CDR2 SNEGSKA (reference sequence). Trimming took 6 bases from V and 4 from J; bases not matched to a gene: 8. This CDR3 reads CSAPGQGSNQPQHF. The CDR3 DNA reads TGCAGTGCCCCAGGACAGGGTTCGAATCAGCCCCAGCATTTT.

This clonotype has only a few counts. V gene TRBV3-1 combines with J gene TRBJ2-4; 10 bases fit TRBD2. With the DNA end fitting TRBJ2-7 better, the J assignment may be wrong. This CDR3 has 15 amino acids. Germline-derived CDR1 and CDR2 are LGHDT and YNNKEL (reference sequence). The CDR3, as DNA: TGTGCCAGCAGTTTTACTAGCGGGAAGACCTACGAGCAGTACTTC. Encoded protein: CASSFTSGKTYEQYF.

Concerning this clonotype: At one boundary the junction diverges from the germline segment, which might be a read error. The rearrangement joins TRBV6-6 to TRBJ2-5; D possibly corresponds to TRBD2 (5 bases). CDR1 is MNHNY and CDR2 is SVGAGI in the germline V gene (reference sequence). The CDR3 runs 14 residues. The CDR3 DNA reads TGCGCCAGCAGCACCCCGGGGAGCGTGGGGACCCAGTACTTC. Residues: CASSTPGSVGTQYF.

The V and J genes are TRBV6-5 and TRBJ2-4; 9 bases fit TRBD1. V was clipped by 10 bases and J by 8 bases; unmatched bases: 12. The CDR3 covers 14 residues. Per germline, CDR1 MNHEY and CDR2 SVGAGI. DNA of the CDR3: TGTGCCACCCGAACCGGGACAGGGAGTTACATTCAGTACTTC. Translation gives CATRTGTGSYIQYF.

The genes are TRBV20-1 and TRBJ2-7, with a weak D call TRBD2 (5 bases). Germline assignment: CDR1 DFQATT and CDR2 SNEGSKA (reference sequence). The CDR3 is made up of 15 amino acids. The ends were cut back, 4 bases at V and 0 bases at J, with 16 bases in the middle. CDR3 in amino acids: CSAISVAGSSYEQYF. CDR3 DNA sequence: TGCAGTGCTATTTCCGTGGCGGGTAGCTCCTACGAGCAGTACTTC.

The chain is built from TRBV7-3 and TRBJ2-7, with 9 bases aligning to TRBD1. This CDR3 has 16 residues. V lost 2 bases to trimming and J lost 7 bases; unmatched junction nucleotides: 12. Germline CDR1 is SGHTA and CDR2 is FQGTGA. CDR3 protein: CASSLAPPGQGGEQYF. As DNA, the CDR3 is TGTGCCAGCAGCTTAGCCCCACCGGGACAGGGAGGTGAGCAGTACTTC. Complete variable domain (other parts from reference TRBV7-3 and TRBJ2-7): GAGVSQTPSNKVTEKGKYVELRCDPISGHTALYWYRQSLGQGPEFLIYFQGTGAADDSGLPNDRFFAVRPEGSVSTLKIQRTERGDSAVYLCASSLAPPGQGGEQYFGPGTRLTVT.

This clonotype has just a few counts. The rearrangement joins TRBV9 to TRBJ2-7; D unresolved. Per germline, CDR1 SGDLS and CDR2 YYNGEE. The CDR3 is 13 amino acids. Trimming cost V 3 bases and J 0 bases, with 7 bases left between them. This CDR3 is CASSASTSYEQYF. The CDR3, as DNA: TGTGCCAGCAGCGCATCGACCTCCTACGAGCAGTACTTC.

The chain employs TRBV20-1 and TRBJ2-4, with D possibly matching TRBD2 (7 bases). Germline V gene data show CDR1 as DFQATT and CDR2 as SNEGSKA (reference sequence). The CDR3 length is 12 residues. Trimming cost V 6 bases and J 13 bases, with 19 bases left between them. The CDR3 DNA reads as TGCAGTGCGGGAGGGGGTGTTTACGGGCAGTACTTC. Its translation: CSAGGGVYGQYF.

V gene TRBV25-1 combines with J gene TRBJ2-7; 10 bases line up with TRBD2. V was pared by 7 bases and J by 0 bases, with 0 bases of the junction left unmatched. The CDR3 runs 13 residues. The germline CDR1 and CDR2 sequences are MGHDK and SYGVNS. The CDR3 region has the DNA TGTGCCAGCACTAGCGGGAGCTCCTACGAGCAGTACTTC. Translating gives CASTSGSSYEQYF.

In the case of this clonotype: Being one base from a much bigger clone, this may be a read error. In nucleotides, the CDR3 is TGTGCCAGCAGCCAAGTGGGAAGCGCGAATGAGCGGTTCTTC. Encoded protein: CASSQVGSANERFF. V is TRBV3-1 and J is TRBJ2-1; D gene unclear. The CDR3 consists of 14 residues. CDR1 is LGHDT and CDR2 is YNNKEL in the germline V gene (reference sequence).

This chain connects TRBV7-8 to TRBJ2-1; perhaps D is TRBD1 or TRBD2 (5 bases each). The CDR3 loop spans 15 amino acids. Germline loops: CDR1 SGHVS, CDR2 FQNEAQ. V was trimmed by 5 bases and J by 12 bases, leaving 23 bases between them. The CDR3 here is CASSRRDQLGRRQFF. Here the CDR3 DNA reads TGTGCCAGCAGCCGCCGGGACCAACTTGGGCGTCGGCAGTTCTTC.

This clonotype was seen a few times. V and J are TRBV10-3 and TRBJ2-1; 9 bases map to TRBD1. CDR1 is ENHRY and CDR2 is SYGVKD in the germline V gene. The CDR3 length is 14 residues. The ends lost 5 bases at V and 9 bases at J; junction bases unmatched: 8. CDR3 amino acids: CAISQRGQGGEQFF. The CDR3 DNA follows: TGTGCCATCAGTCAGAGGGGACAGGGCGGTGAGCAGTTCTTC.

In this sample, this clonotype turned up a few times. This chain links TRBV20-1 with TRBJ2-1; 13 positions agree with TRBD2. The CDR3 has 21 amino acids. Germline V gives CDR1 DFQATT, CDR2 SNEGSKA (reference sequence). Trimming cost V 1 base and J 0 bases; bases outside gene matches: 15. CDR3 loop: CSARGWAPGLAGLSSYNEQFF. In DNA, the CDR3 is TGCAGTGCTAGAGGTTGGGCCCCGGGACTAGCGGGATTGAGCTCCTACAATGAGCAGTTCTTC.

This clonotype has more than one count but fewer than ten. This chain connects TRBV3-1 to TRBJ1-2; 7 bases are shared with TRBD1. This CDR3 has 14 amino acids. The V and J ends lost 4 bases and 4 bases, in that order; junction bases with no gene match: 6. Germline lookup yields CDR1 LGHDT and CDR2 YNNKEL (reference sequence). The CDR3 spells CASSPQTGSYGYTF. CDR3 coding DNA: TGTGCCAGCAGCCCACAGACAGGGAGCTATGGCTACACCTTC.

This clonotype was observed at least ten times. The chain is built from TRBV10-3 and TRBJ1-5; the D gene is possibly TRBD1 (5 bases). CDR3 length: 13 amino acids. Trimming took off 3 bases at V and 4 bases at J, with 7 bases between the two ends. From germline, CDR1 is ENHRY and CDR2 SYGVKD. The CDR3 loop is CAISDRENQPQHF. The CDR3 nucleotides are TGTGCCATCAGTGACAGGGAAAATCAGCCCCAGCATTTT.

In the case of this clonotype: One end of the junction is discordant with germline, which a read error may explain. The gene calls are TRBV4-2 and TRBJ2-7; TRBD1 matches at 7 bases. This CDR3 contains 14 residues. Per the germline V gene, CDR1 is LGHNA and CDR2 is YNFKEQ. The CDR3 sequence is CASRQDRAGHEQYF. CDR3 nucleotide sequence: TGTGCCAGCAGACAAGACAGGGCTGGGCACGAGCAGTACTTC.

This chain connects TRBV11-2 to TRBJ2-7, with 10 bases identical to TRBD2. CDR3 size: 17 residues. V was pared by 7 bases and J by 9 bases, with 21 bases of the junction left unmatched. The germline CDR1 and CDR2 sequences are SGHAT and FQNNGV. The CDR3 spells CASTISGTSGVLGLQYF. The CDR3 DNA reads TGTGCCAGCACCATTAGCGGTACTAGCGGGGTACTAGGGTTGCAGTACTTC.

The genes are TRBV29-1 and TRBJ1-1; D possibly corresponds to TRBD1 (5 bases). CDR1 SQVTM and CDR2 ANQGSEA come from the germline V gene. This CDR3 is 12 amino acids long. Between the trimmed V and J ends, which lost 6 bases and 0 bases, there was a span of 8 bases. The CDR3 loop is CSVDSMNTEAFF. In DNA form, the CDR3 reads TGCAGCGTCGACAGCATGAACACTGAAGCTTTCTTT.

This clonotype has only a few counts. The V gene is TRBV20-1, the J gene TRBJ1-2; 11 bases line up with TRBD1. Germline assignment: CDR1 DFQATT and CDR2 SNEGSKA (reference sequence). The trim removed 5 bases at V and 8 bases at J, leaving 10 bases unmatched. This CDR3 is built from 14 residues. DNA of the CDR3: TGCAGTGCTTCCTGGACAGGGGGCGCGCGGGGCTACACCTTC. Its protein product is CSASWTGGARGYTF.

CDR3: CASSLGENYGYTF. CDR3 sequence (DNA): TGCGCCAGCAGCTTGGGGGAGAACTATGGCTACACCTTC. The chain joins TRBV5-1 to TRBJ1-2; D is unclear. Germline V CDR1 and CDR2: SGHRS, YFSETQ. Trimming stripped 0 bases from V and 2 bases from J, with 5 bases between. The CDR3 contains 13 residues.

This chain joins TRBV18 and TRBJ2-7, with 7 bases matching TRBD1. Germline V CDR1 and CDR2: KGHSH, LQKENI. This CDR3 comprises 14 residues. The J segment lost 4 bases and the V segment lost 3 bases, leaving 6 bases of the junction unmatched. The CDR3 nucleotides are TGTGCCAGCTCACCCGGGACAGCGGAATACGAGCAGTACTTC. Translating gives CASSPGTAEYEQYF.

The genes are TRBV6-5 and TRBJ1-1; the D is unclear. CDR3 length: 13 amino acids. V lost 6 bases to trimming and J lost 0 bases, with 8 bases between them. Germline V gene sequence: CDR1 MNHEY, CDR2 SVGAGI. The CDR3 loop reads CASRRSMNTEAFF. Here the CDR3 DNA reads TGTGCCAGCAGGAGAAGCATGAACACTGAAGCTTTCTTT.

The chain combines TRBV6-2 or TRBV6-3 with TRBJ2-1, with 9 bases aligning to TRBD2. The germline V gene has CDR1 MNHEY and CDR2 SVGEGT. V was pared by 6 bases and J by 7 bases, with 7 bases of the junction left unmatched. The CDR3 consists of 14 residues. The CDR3 reads CASSLSGSGNEQFF. CDR3 coding DNA: TGTGCCAGCAGCCTTAGCGGGAGTGGGAATGAGCAGTTCTTC.

In DNA form, the CDR3 reads TGTGCCAGCCGGGGTTGGATTTTTGAAAAACTGTTTTTT. It specifies CASRGWIFEKLFF. The chain has TRBV21-1 and TRBJ1-4. TRBV21-1 is a pseudogene locus. The CDR3 contains 13 residues.

The V gene is TRBV7-2, the J gene TRBJ2-1; 7 bases map to TRBD2. In germline, CDR1 is SGHTA, CDR2 FQGNSA. There are 16 residues in the CDR3. The trim removed 0 bases at V and 7 bases at J, leaving 9 bases unmatched. CDR3 coding DNA: TGTGCCAGCAGCTTAGCCCCGGGATCGGGGGGAAATGAGCAGTTCTTC. Protein product: CASSLAPGSGGNEQFF.

This clonotype was observed once. The chain recombines TRBV7-2 with TRBJ1-1; D is unclear. In germline, CDR1 is SGHTA, CDR2 FQGNSA. The CDR3 loop spans 14 amino acids. Deletions cut 1 base from V and 3 bases from J, with 9 bases between. CDR3 bases: TGTGCCAGCAGCTTAGAGGGAGGGTACACTGAAGCTTTCTTT. Its protein product is CASSLEGGYTEAFF. Looking up the rest from reference TRBV7-2 and TRBJ1-1 gives the full variable domain: GAGVSQSPSNKVTEKGKDVELRCDPISGHTALYWYRQSLGQGLEFLIYFQGNSAPDKSGLPSDRFSAERTGGSVSTLTIQRTQQEDSAVYLCASSLEGGYTEAFFGQGTRLTVV.

This clonotype was detected ten times or more. The V and J genes are TRBV6-5 and TRBJ2-5, with unresolved D. The CDR3 runs 14 residues. Germline assignment: CDR1 MNHEY and CDR2 SVGAGI. Trimming removed 0 bases from V and 4 bases from J, with 9 bases in between. CDR3 sequence (DNA): TGTGCCAGCAGTTACTCAAGGAGTGGAGAGACCCAGTACTTC. This codes for CASSYSRSGETQYF.

This clonotype was counted ten times or more. The chain uses TRBV20-1 and TRBJ2-1, with TRBD2 identical over 7 bases. CDR1 is DFQATT, CDR2 SNEGSKA, per germline (reference sequence). The CDR3 sequence is 14 residues long. Unmatched junction bases numbered 2, after V lost 3 bases and J lost 0 bases. The CDR3 sequence: CSARRGSSYNEQFF. The DNA for the CDR3 is TGCAGTGCTAGGCGGGGGAGCTCCTACAATGAGCAGTTCTTC.

The V gene is TRBV19, the J gene TRBJ1-1; 10 positions agree with TRBD1. Germline lookup yields CDR1 LNHDA and CDR2 SQIVND (reference sequence). CDR3 length equals 16 residues. Unmatched junction bases numbered 9, after V lost 4 bases and J lost 4 bases. The CDR3, as DNA: TGTGCCAGTAGTACCCGGACAGGGGGGATTAGCACTGAAGCTTTCTTT. Translating gives CASSTRTGGISTEAFF.

This clonotype occurred a few times. The chain has TRBV5-1 and TRBJ2-1; 10 bases agree with TRBD1. In germline, CDR1 is SGHRS, CDR2 YFSETQ. Trimming cost V 3 bases and J 8 bases; bases outside gene matches: 11. The CDR3 contains 16 residues. CDR3 sequence: CASSYKGTGETDEQFF. The CDR3 coding sequence is TGCGCCAGCAGCTATAAGGGGACAGGGGAAACCGATGAGCAGTTCTTC.

Ten or more counts support this clonotype. The chain joins TRBV29-1 to TRBJ2-1; D call uncertain. From germline, CDR1 is SQVTM and CDR2 ANQGSEA. V dropped 7 bases and J dropped 6 bases, with 13 bases sitting between them. The length of the CDR3 is 12 residues. Here the CDR3 DNA reads TGCAGCGGCCTTCTCGTGACCAATGAGCAGTTCTTC. Translation: CSGLLVTNEQFF.

This clonotype was seen at least ten times. The CDR3 reads CASSRTARNEQFF. CDR3 DNA sequence: TGCGCCAGCAGCAGGACAGCCCGGAATGAGCAGTTCTTC. The gene calls are TRBV10-2 and TRBJ2-1, with D possibly being TRBD1 (6 bases). The CDR3 totals 13 residues. With 6 bases removed from V and 7 bases from J, the gap between germline ends came to 13 bases. The germline gives CDR1 WSHSY, CDR2 SAAADI.